This paragraph covers one TCR beta chain sequence. The data originate from a study of blood T cell repertoires in COVID-19. Per the study methods: Reference gene primer amplification in the assay estimated nucleated cell counts. Clones were read by immunoSEQ multiplex PCR, and TCRdb kept only the in-frame ones, dropping some. V and J calls and clone size are given by that table; D and trimming were obtained from the DNA. The sample includes some 140,000 clones, approximately 77% seen only once; the top ten take more than 15%. The CDR3 covers 12 residues. V was shortened by 2 bases and J by 6 bases, with 9 bases between the two germline ends. CDR1 and CDR2 from the germline V gene are SGHNT and YYREEE (reference sequence).

This receptor was taken from a man aged 80 or over with acute or convalescent COVID-19. Sequencing was done on a sample of peripheral blood. The V gene is TRBV5-4, the J gene TRBJ2-7; no clear D gene. The CDR3 DNA reads as TGTGCCAGCAGCTTCCCATACACCGAGCAGTACTTC. Translation gives CASSFPYTEQYF. Combining the CDR3 with reference TRBV5-4 and TRBJ2-7 gives the whole variable domain ETGVTQSPTHLIKTRGQQVTLRCSSQSGHNTVSWYQQALGQGPQFIFQYYREEENGRGNFPPRFSGLQFPNYSSELNVNALELDDSALYLCASSFPYTEQYFGPGTRLTVT.